This T cell receptor beta chain was found in a study of control samples from healthy donors and cancer patients. With V trimmed by 5 bases and J by 4 bases, 10 bases remained unmatched. The germline gives CDR1 SNHLY, CDR2 FYNNEI. CDR3 length: 17 amino acids. The protocol was immunoSEQ multiplex PCR, while the TCRdb copy is restricted to in-frame clones and leaves out a portion. Among 120,000 or so clones listed, 80% to 95% were seen once. Source material: blood. J is TRBJ2-5 and V is TRBV2, with TRBD2 matching 13 bases. The sequence was obtained from a man between 18 and 35 years old in good health. The CDR3 protein is CASSRGTSGIHGETQYF. In nucleotides, the CDR3 is TGTGCCAGCAGTAGAGGGACTAGCGGGATACACGGAGAGACCCAGTACTTC.